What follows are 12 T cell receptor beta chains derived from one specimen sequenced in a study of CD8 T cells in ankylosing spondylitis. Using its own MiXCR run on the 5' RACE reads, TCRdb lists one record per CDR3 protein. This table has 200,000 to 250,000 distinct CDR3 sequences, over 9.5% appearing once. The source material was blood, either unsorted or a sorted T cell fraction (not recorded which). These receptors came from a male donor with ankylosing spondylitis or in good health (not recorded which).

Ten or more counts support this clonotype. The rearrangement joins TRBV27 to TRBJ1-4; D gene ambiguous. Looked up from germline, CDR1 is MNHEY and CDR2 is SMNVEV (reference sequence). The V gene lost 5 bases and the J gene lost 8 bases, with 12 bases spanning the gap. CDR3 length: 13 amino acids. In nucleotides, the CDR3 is TGTGCCAGCAGTCTCGCCAGCGGGGAAAAACTGTTTTTT. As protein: CASSLASGEKLFF.

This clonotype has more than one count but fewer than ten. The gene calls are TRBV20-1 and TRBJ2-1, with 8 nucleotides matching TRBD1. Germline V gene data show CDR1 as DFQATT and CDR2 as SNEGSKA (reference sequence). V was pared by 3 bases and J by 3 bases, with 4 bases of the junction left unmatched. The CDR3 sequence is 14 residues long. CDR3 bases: TGCAGTGCTAGGGGCAGGGGGCTCTACAATGAGCAGTTCTTC. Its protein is CSARGRGLYNEQFF.

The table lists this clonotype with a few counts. CDR3 in DNA: TGTGCCAGCAGCTTACGTATTGTGGGGGCGCCGGGCACTGAAGCTTTCTTT. Amino acid sequence: CASSLRIVGAPGTEAFF. The chain employs TRBV7-8 and TRBJ1-1; TRBD1 is a possible D gene (6 bases). The germline V gene has CDR1 SGHVS and CDR2 FQNEAQ. The V gene lost 2 bases and the J gene lost 4 bases, with 20 bases spanning the gap. The CDR3 contains 17 residues.

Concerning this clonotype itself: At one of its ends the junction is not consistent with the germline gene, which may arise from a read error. The CDR3 region is CASSRATPDQPQQF. The CDR3, as DNA: TGTGCCAGTAGTAGGGCGACACCAGATCAGCCCCAGCAATTT. This chain connects TRBV19 to TRBJ1-5; D call uncertain. The CDR3 has 14 residues. CDR1 is LNHDA and CDR2 is SQIVND in the germline V gene (reference sequence).

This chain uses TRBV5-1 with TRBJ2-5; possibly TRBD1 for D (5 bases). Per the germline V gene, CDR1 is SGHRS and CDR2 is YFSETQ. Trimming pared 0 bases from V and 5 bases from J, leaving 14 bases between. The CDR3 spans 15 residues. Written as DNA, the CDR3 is TGCGCCAGCAGCTTGGAGAGCAGGGCGTTCGAGACCCAGTACTTC. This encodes CASSLESRAFETQYF.

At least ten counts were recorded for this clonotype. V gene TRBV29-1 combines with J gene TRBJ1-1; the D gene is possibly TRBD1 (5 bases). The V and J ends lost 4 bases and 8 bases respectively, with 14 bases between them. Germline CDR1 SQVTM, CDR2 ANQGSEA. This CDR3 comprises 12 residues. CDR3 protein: CSVGSGGTEAFF. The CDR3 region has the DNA TGCAGCGTTGGGAGCGGGGGAACCGAAGCTTTCTTT.

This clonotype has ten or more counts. CDR3 amino acids: CASSLGQGRETQYF. Written as DNA, the CDR3 is TGCGCCAGCAGCTTAGGACAGGGGCGAGAGACCCAGTACTTC. V is TRBV5-1 and J is TRBJ2-5, with 9 bases matching TRBD1. Germline lookup yields CDR1 SGHRS and CDR2 YFSETQ. There are 14 residues in the CDR3. After removal of 2 bases from V and 4 bases from J, the junction contained 3 bases not matched to a gene.

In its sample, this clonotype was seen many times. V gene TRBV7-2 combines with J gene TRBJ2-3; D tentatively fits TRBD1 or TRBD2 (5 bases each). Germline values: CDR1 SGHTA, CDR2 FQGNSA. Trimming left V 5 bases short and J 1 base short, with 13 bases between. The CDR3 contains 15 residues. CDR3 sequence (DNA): TGTGCCAGCAGCACTAGGGTCAGGGGCACAGATACGCAGTATTTT. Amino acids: CASSTRVRGTDTQYF.

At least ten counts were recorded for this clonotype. This CDR3 is CASRRLDYNEQFF. CDR3 coding DNA: TGTGCCAGCAGAAGACTAGATTACAATGAGCAGTTCTTC. The chain employs TRBV27 and TRBJ2-1; TRBD2 might be the D (6 bases). Trimming shortened V by 6 bases and J by 4 bases, and 10 bases separated the two germline ends. Germline loops: CDR1 MNHEY, CDR2 SMNVEV (reference sequence). The CDR3 totals 13 residues.

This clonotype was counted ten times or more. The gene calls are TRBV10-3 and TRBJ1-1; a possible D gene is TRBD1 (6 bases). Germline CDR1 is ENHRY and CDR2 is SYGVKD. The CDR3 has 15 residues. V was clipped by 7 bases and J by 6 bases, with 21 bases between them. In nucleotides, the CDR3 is TGTGCCATCACTCCTGCCGGGCAGGGGAGGCCTGAAGCTTTCTTT. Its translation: CAITPAGQGRPEAFF.

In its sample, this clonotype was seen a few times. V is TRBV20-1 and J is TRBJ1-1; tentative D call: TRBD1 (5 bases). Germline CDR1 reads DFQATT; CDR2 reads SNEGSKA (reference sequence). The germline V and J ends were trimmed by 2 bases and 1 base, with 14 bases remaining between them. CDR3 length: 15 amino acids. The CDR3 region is CSARKPPGQNTEAFF. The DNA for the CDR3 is TGCAGTGCTAGAAAACCCCCAGGACAGAACACTGAAGCTTTCTTT.

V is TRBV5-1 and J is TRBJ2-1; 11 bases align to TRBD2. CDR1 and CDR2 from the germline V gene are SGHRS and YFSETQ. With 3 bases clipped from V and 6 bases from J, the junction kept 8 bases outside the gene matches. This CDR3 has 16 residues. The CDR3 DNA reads TGCGCCAGCAGCTGGACGCCGACTAGCGGGGCCAATGAGCAGTTCTTC. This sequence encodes CASSWTPTSGANEQFF.